The 15 T cell receptor beta chains below were found in one sample sequenced in a study of beta chain features in type 1 diabetes. The isolated RNA, all of it, was reverse transcribed, so expressed TCRB transcripts were what got sequenced. This table comes from immunoSEQ multiplex PCR, and its TCRdb copy is limited to in-frame clones, with some not included. This table holds about 700,000 clones, roughly 12% found once. These receptors have no identified antigens. Study conclusions and caveats: TCRB CDR3 length was moderately but significantly reduced in all four CD4+ subsets of Type 1 diabetes patients.

The specimen was naive CD4+ T cells from blood. These receptors were obtained from a man between 18 and 35 years old with type 1 diabetes.

The chain employs TRBV9 and TRBJ2-2; TRBD2 agrees at 7 bases. The CDR3 runs 14 residues. CDR1 and CDR2 from the germline V gene are SGDLS and YYNGEE. V dropped 5 bases and J dropped 4; count of bases not matched to a gene: 5. The CDR3: CASSGGGPTGELFF. In nucleotides, the CDR3 is TGTGCCAGCAGTGGCGGGGGTCCCACCGGGGAGCTGTTTTTT.

This clone was detected a few times. V and J are TRBV18 and TRBJ1-2; D remains unclear. CDR3 size: 14 residues. Germline V CDR1 and CDR2: KGHSH, LQKENI. Trimming took 3 bases from V and 1 from J, leaving 9 bases between them. The CDR3 DNA reads TGTGCCAGCTCACCTCCGGTTGATAACTATGGCTACACCTTC. It encodes CASSPPVDNYGYTF.

The CDR3 DNA reads TGCGCCAGCAGCCCCTCAGCCTCTGGTGGGACTGAAGCTTTCTTT. Translated: CASSPSASGGTEAFF. The chain employs TRBV5-1 and TRBJ1-1; D not resolved. V lost 4 bases and J 5 bases, leaving 18 bases between the germline ends. Germline values: CDR1 SGHRS, CDR2 YFSETQ. This CDR3 comprises 15 residues.

There are a few counts of this clone. The chain recombines TRBV10-3 with TRBJ2-4, with a weak D call TRBD2 (6 bases). CDR3 length equals 14 residues. Per germline, CDR1 ENHRY and CDR2 SYGVKD. The ends were cut back, 4 bases at V and 2 bases at J, with 9 bases in the middle. The CDR3 region has the DNA TGTGCCATCAGTGTGGGGGGATCCAAAAACATTCAGTACTTC. This translates into CAISVGGSKNIQYF.

In this sample, this clone turned up a few times. The J gene is TRBJ1-4, the V gene TRBV4-1, with D perhaps TRBD1 (6 bases). The CDR3 loop spans 16 amino acids. V was clipped by 3 bases and J by 5 bases, with 16 bases between them. Germline assignment: CDR1 MGHRA and CDR2 YSYEKL. As DNA, the CDR3 is TGCGCCAGCAGCCAGCCGAAGGGGGAGAGGAATGAAAAACTGTTTTTT. Protein sequence: CASSQPKGERNEKLFF.

The rearrangement uses TRBV6-5 and TRBJ2-7; a weak D match, TRBD2 (5 bases). The germline gives CDR1 MNHEY, CDR2 SVGAGI. Trimming stripped 2 bases from V and 4 bases from J, with 12 bases between. This CDR3 has 14 residues. CDR3 DNA: TGTGCCAGCAGTTACGCCACTCGAGGGTACGAGCAGTACTTC. Protein sequence: CASSYATRGYEQYF.

The chain links TRBV29-1 to TRBJ1-1; TRBD1 is a possible D gene (6 bases). The germline V and J ends were trimmed by 7 bases and 1 base, with 13 bases remaining between them. CDR3 length: 13 amino acids. Germline loops: CDR1 SQVTM, CDR2 ANQGSEA. The CDR3 nucleotides read TGCAGCGGGGGGCAGGAGAAGAACACTGAAGCTTTCTTT. Translated, it gives CSGGQEKNTEAFF.

The rearrangement uses TRBV30 and TRBJ2-1; 10 nucleotides match TRBD2. The CDR3 is 15 residues long. V lost 4 bases and J lost 4; bases outside the gene matches: 7. CDR1 is GTSNPN, CDR2 SVGIG, per germline (reference sequence). CDR3 in amino acids: CAWNNKLAGYNEQFF. The CDR3 coding sequence is TGTGCCTGGAACAATAAACTAGCGGGGTACAATGAGCAGTTCTTC.

The sample holds a few counts of this clone. This chain links TRBV30 with TRBJ1-4; D perhaps matches TRBD1 (5 bases). Per the germline V gene, CDR1 is GTSNPN and CDR2 is SVGIG (reference sequence). V gave up 3 bases and J gave up 11 bases, with 13 bases separating them. There are 12 residues in the CDR3. The CDR3 coding sequence is TGTGCCTGGAGGGACGGGGGAGAGAAACTGTTTTTT. As protein: CAWRDGGEKLFF.

This clone was detected a few times. The identical CDR3 is also encoded by other nucleotide sequences in the sample. The chain links TRBV30 to TRBJ1-2; D is ambiguous. Trimming took 1 base from V and 2 from J, leaving 2 bases between them. CDR3 length: 11 amino acids. The germline CDR1 and CDR2 sequences are GTSNPN and SVGIG (reference sequence). This chain's CDR3 is CAWSANYGYTF. The CDR3 region has the DNA TGTGCCTGGAGTGCGAACTATGGCTACACCTTC.

This clone was observed a few times. The genes are TRBV9 and TRBJ1-4, with D perhaps TRBD1 (5 bases). Trimming stripped 0 bases from V and 1 base from J, with 10 bases between. From germline, CDR1 is SGDLS and CDR2 YYNGEE. The CDR3 has 16 amino acids. The CDR3 bases are TGTGCCAGCAGCGTAGCTACGGGGGAAACTAATGAAAAACTGTTTTTT. Translating gives CASSVATGETNEKLFF.

The rearrangement uses TRBV7-7 and TRBJ2-1; D is tentatively TRBD1 or TRBD2 (5 bases each). Germline-derived CDR1 and CDR2 are SSHAT and FNYEAQ (reference sequence). Between the trimmed V and J ends, which lost 5 bases and 4 bases, there was a span of 15 bases. This CDR3 has 15 amino acids. The DNA for the CDR3 is TGTGCCAGCAGCCCGAGGGACGGATTATACAATGAGCAGTTCTTC. Protein: CASSPRDGLYNEQFF.

The chain links TRBV10-3 to TRBJ1-1; D remains unclear. CDR3 length: 12 residues. CDR1 ENHRY and CDR2 SYGVKD come from the germline V gene. V was cut by 4 bases and J by 5 bases, with 8 bases left in between. CDR3 DNA sequence: TGTGCCATCAGTGGTCATGAAACTGAAGCTTTCTTT. Residues: CAISGHETEAFF.

This clone was detected only a few times. The chain carries TRBV7-8 and TRBJ2-1; perhaps TRBD2 as D (6 bases). This CDR3 comprises 17 residues. V lost 6 bases, J lost 0 bases, and 18 bases lay in between. Germline V gives CDR1 SGHVS, CDR2 FQNEAQ. The CDR3 DNA reads as TGTGCCAGCAGACTCCTCGTTATCGGGGGCTCCTACAATGAGCAGTTCTTC. Translated: CASRLLVIGGSYNEQFF.

This clone was detected only once. This sequence joins TRBV6-6 and TRBJ1-1; 8 bases line up with TRBD1. From germline, CDR1 is MNHNY and CDR2 SVGAGI (reference sequence). The CDR3 consists of 13 residues. V shed 5 bases, J shed 5 bases, and the junction held 4 bases outside the gene matches. The chain's CDR3 is CASSRQGRTEAFF. The CDR3 nucleotides read TGTGCCAGCAGTCGACAGGGGAGGACTGAAGCTTTCTTT.